One and the same sample provided the 20 T cell receptor beta chains below, sequenced in a study of cytomegalovirus exposure and HLA in healthy donors. Generated by immunoSEQ multiplex PCR, the TCRdb table keeps only in-frame clones and is missing some. The table has under 300,000 clones, around 88% seen once. Specimen: PBMCs. The source of these receptors is a woman in her twenties or thirties in good health and CMV-seropositive.

The chain is built from TRBV5-1 and TRBJ2-7; 9 nucleotides align to TRBD2. Trimming took 7 bases from V and 0 from J; bases not matched to a gene: 5. Germline-derived CDR1 and CDR2 are SGHRS and YFSETQ. This CDR3 has 14 amino acids. CDR3 residues: CASSTSGRSYEQYF. The CDR3 DNA reads TGCGCCAGCTCGACTAGCGGCCGCTCCTACGAGCAGTACTTC.

V gene TRBV5-1 combines with J gene TRBJ2-7; D is unresolved. The ends were cut back, 4 bases at V and 4 bases at J, with 21 bases in the middle. The CDR3 loop spans 16 amino acids. Germline CDR1 SGHRS, CDR2 YFSETQ. The CDR3 loop is CASSPLNSLADYEQYF. The CDR3, as DNA: TGCGCCAGCAGCCCGTTAAATTCCCTCGCGGATTACGAGCAGTACTTC.

The chain combines TRBV28 with TRBJ2-4; D is undetermined. Germline V CDR1 and CDR2: MDHEN, SYDVKM. The length of the CDR3 is 13 residues. The CDR3 loop reads CASSLLAKNIQYF. For the CDR3, the DNA is TGTGCAAGTTCCCTACTAGCCAAAAACATTCAGTACTTC. Supplemented by reference TRBV28 and TRBJ2-4, the full variable domain reads DVKVTQSSRYLVKRTGEKVFLECVQDMDHENMFWYRQDPGLGLRLIYFSYDVKMKEKGDIPEGYSVSREKKERFSLILESASTNQTSMYLCASSLLAKNIQYFGAGTRLSVL.

The sample holds a few counts of this clone. This sequence joins TRBV21-1 and TRBJ2-7; TRBD1 was called by the table and not checked on the DNA. TRBV21-1 is noted as a pseudogene. The CDR3 loop spans 12 amino acids. Written as DNA, the CDR3 is TGTGCCAGCAGCAATCAGTGGGCAAAGCAGTACTTC. Translated, it gives CASSNQWAKQYF.

The chain joins TRBV30 to TRBJ2-7; D is possibly TRBD1 (6 bases). Germline assignment: CDR1 GTSNPN and CDR2 SVGIG (reference sequence). Deletions cut 5 bases from V and 2 bases from J, with 13 bases between. The CDR3 is made up of 13 amino acids. The CDR3: CAWSRGITYEQYF. The CDR3 nucleotides read TGTGCCTGGTCCAGGGGTATAACCTACGAGCAGTACTTC.

This sequence joins TRBV7-3 and TRBJ2-3; 7 bases are a match to TRBD1. Trimming cost V 5 bases and J 2 bases; bases outside gene matches: 4. Germline-derived CDR1 and CDR2 are SGHTA and FQGTGA. This CDR3 has 14 amino acids. The CDR3 region has the DNA TGTGCCAGCAGCCCGACAGGGACCACAGATACGCAGTATTTT. The encoded protein is CASSPTGTTDTQYF.

This chain joins TRBV7-9 and TRBJ1-1, with 9 bases lining up with TRBD1. The CDR3 length is 17 residues. Trimming cost V 4 bases and J 3 bases; bases outside gene matches: 12. CDR1 and CDR2 (germline): SEHNR, FQNEAQ (reference sequence). CDR3 sequence reads: CASSSPLTGGSDTEAFF. The DNA of the CDR3 is TGTGCCAGCAGCTCGCCGTTGACAGGGGGAAGCGACACTGAAGCTTTCTTT.

This chain connects TRBV11-2 to TRBJ2-1; D is unclear. V lost 4 bases, J lost 5 bases, and 15 bases lay in between. The CDR3 covers 15 residues. Germline CDR1 SGHAT, CDR2 FQNNGV. CDR3 sequence: CASSSYSGSDNEQFF. In nucleotides, the CDR3 is TGTGCCAGCAGCTCGTATAGTGGTTCGGACAATGAGCAGTTCTTC.

This rearrangement joins TRBV23-1 to TRBJ2-7; a possible D gene is TRBD1 (6 bases). TRBV23-1 is an open reading frame, and its role is uncertain. The V end lost 2 bases, the J end lost 3 bases, and 20 bases lay between the germline ends. The CDR3 loop spans 17 amino acids. The CDR3 DNA reads as TGCGCCAGCAGTCAAAGGACAGACCAACCCCTTTACTACGAGCAGTACTTC. This gives the protein CASSQRTDQPLYYEQYF.

In this sample, this clone turned up a few times. The chain recombines TRBV28 with TRBJ2-1; TRBD2 matches 7 bases. CDR3 length: 13 amino acids. Germline CDR1 and CDR2: MDHEN and SYDVKM. Trimming took 6 bases from V and 7 from J; bases not matched to a gene: 6. The CDR3 loop reads CASRARDYNEQFF. CDR3 bases: TGTGCCAGCAGAGCCCGGGACTATAATGAGCAGTTCTTC.

This clone was counted once. The V gene is TRBV5-1, the J gene TRBJ1-2, with D perhaps TRBD1 (5 bases). Germline CDR1 is SGHRS and CDR2 is YFSETQ. This CDR3 comprises 18 residues. Trimming removed 5 bases at V and 2 bases at J, with 25 bases between. The CDR3 region has the DNA TGCGCCAGCAGACGTCTGAATGGCATAGGGGCAGGAAACTATGGCTACACCTTC. Translated, it gives CASRRLNGIGAGNYGYTF.

This chain joins TRBV2 and TRBJ2-7; D is undetermined. The CDR3 contains 13 residues. V dropped 5 bases and J dropped 0 bases, with 8 bases sitting between them. Germline V gene sequence: CDR1 SNHLY, CDR2 FYNNEI. CDR3 sequence (DNA): TGTGCCAGCAGTCACGCTAGCTCCTACGAGCAGTACTTC. Protein product: CASSHASSYEQYF. The variable domain in full, completed from reference TRBV2 and TRBJ2-7, reads EPEVTQTPSHQVTQMGQEVILRCVPISNHLYFYWYRQILGQKVEFLVSFYNNEISEKSEIFDDQFSVERPDGSNFTLKIRSTKLEDSAMYFCASSHASSYEQYFGPGTRLTVT.

A single count supports this clone. This sequence joins TRBV28 and TRBJ1-1; D may be TRBD1 (5 bases). V lost 3 bases and J 0 bases, leaving 11 bases between the germline ends. In germline, CDR1 is MDHEN, CDR2 SYDVKM. The CDR3 contains 15 residues. CDR3 coding DNA: TGTGCCAGCAGTTTCCTGGGGGGTCTGAACACTGAAGCTTTCTTT. Its translation: CASSFLGGLNTEAFF.

This clone was seen repeatedly, ten times or more. For the CDR3, the DNA is TGTGCCAGCAGTGCCCTACAGGGAAACACTGAAGCTTTCTTT. Translating it yields CASSALQGNTEAFF. This chain uses TRBV25-1 with TRBJ1-1, with D possibly TRBD1 on 6 matching bases. The CDR3 has 14 residues. Germline loops: CDR1 MGHDK, CDR2 SYGVNS. Trimming shortened V by 4 bases and J by 2 bases, and 11 bases separated the two germline ends.

A single count supports this clone. The chain recombines TRBV6-1 with TRBJ2-7; 10 bases match TRBD2. Germline CDR1 MNHNS, CDR2 SASEGT. J lost 3 bases, V lost 2 bases, and 1 base had no gene match. The CDR3 runs 14 residues. CDR3 sequence: CASSEPSGSYEQYF. The CDR3 nucleotides are TGTGCCAGCAGTGAACCTAGCGGGAGCTACGAGCAGTACTTC.

The V and J genes are TRBV6-1 and TRBJ2-7, with D perhaps TRBD2 (5 bases). CDR1 and CDR2 from the germline V gene are MNHNS and SASEGT. V lost 2 bases and J 4 bases, leaving 15 bases between the germline ends. The CDR3 runs to 15 residues. CDR3 region: CASSERTEGGYEQYF. The CDR3, as DNA: TGTGCCAGCAGTGAAAGGACTGAGGGTGGGTACGAGCAGTACTTC.

This rearrangement joins TRBV19 to TRBJ2-5; possibly TRBD1 for D (5 bases). This CDR3 spans 14 amino acids. V was clipped by 3 bases and J by 3 bases, with 11 bases between them. Per the germline V gene, CDR1 is LNHDA and CDR2 is SQIVND (reference sequence). CDR3 amino acids: CASSIGLGEETQYF. The CDR3 DNA follows: TGTGCCAGTAGTATTGGCTTAGGGGAAGAGACCCAGTACTTC.

The CDR3 protein is CASSVVLKRELYEQYF. The CDR3 DNA is TGTGCCAGCAGCGTAGTCCTCAAGCGGGAGTTATACGAGCAGTACTTC. V is TRBV9 and J is TRBJ2-7; 8 bases map to TRBD2. Per germline, CDR1 SGDLS and CDR2 YYNGEE. Trimming removed 0 bases from V and 4 bases from J; junction bases left unmatched: 9. The length of the CDR3 is 16 residues. Combining the CDR3 with reference TRBV9 and TRBJ2-7 gives the whole variable domain DSGVTQTPKHLITATGQRVTLRCSPRSGDLSVYWYQQSLDQGLQFLIQYYNGEERAKGNILERFSAQQFPDLHSELNLSSLELGDSALYFCASSVVLKRELYEQYFGPGTRLTVT.

The J gene is TRBJ2-2, the V gene TRBV30; 8 nucleotides line up with TRBD1. The CDR3 is 13 residues long. CDR1 and CDR2 from the germline V gene are GTSNPN and SVGIG (reference sequence). The DNA for the CDR3 is TGTGCTCGAAGTCGACAGGGGACCGGGGAGCTGTTTTTT. Amino acid sequence: CARSRQGTGELFF. The variable domain in full, with the rest retrieved from reference TRBV30 and TRBJ2-2, is SQTIHQWPATLVQPVGSPLSLECTVEGTSNPNLYWYRQAAGRGLQLLFYSVGIGQISSEVPQNLSASRPQDRQFILSSKKLLLSDSGFYLCARSRQGTGELFFGEGSRLTVL.

V and J are TRBV11-2 and TRBJ2-5; 7 nucleotides align to TRBD1. The CDR3 extends over 15 amino acids. CDR1 is SGHAT, CDR2 FQNNGV, per germline. V lost 4 bases, J lost 5 bases, and 10 bases stayed unmatched. CDR3 amino acids: CASSSQGLKVETQYF. CDR3 in DNA: TGTGCCAGCAGCTCACAGGGGCTAAAGGTCGAGACCCAGTACTTC.